This T cell receptor (beta chain) was captured in a study of blood T cells in healthy people across ages (dated by TCRdb to the mid-2010s). At the level of the whole study: Template switching captured roughly one uniquely barcoded TCR beta cDNA molecule per two T cells in model experiments. Donors of different ages were randomly distributed across sequencing lanes to avoid experimental bias. The donors were split into four age groups: young (average 16 years), middle-aged (39), aged (more than 60) and long-lived (about 74). The study measured age-related changes in TCR beta repertoire diversity using deep sequencing normalized with unique cDNA molecular identifiers. Using the same blood draw, the study looked at two additional independent replicas of 1 million unique cDNA reads for two donors, one aged 18 to 30 and the other aged 80 or older. Study-level results and caveats: Total diversity estimates from one million sequenced T cells were considered lower bounds and underestimates. Compared with the aged group, the long-lived group had more naive CD4+ T cells, fewer expanded clones and increased TCR diversity, a pattern suggesting age selection. Conclusive comparison of naive and antigen-experienced compartments was prevented by the profiling of bulk unsorted PBMCs. There was a strong correlation between observed TCR beta diversity and the percentage of naive T cells measured by flow cytometry. Observed TCR beta diversity per million T cells fell roughly linearly with age, and a significant reduction was already apparent by age roughly 41. Because donor CMV infection status was unknown, age-related changes in expanded clonotypes were potentially confounded.

The donors were 40 or so Caucasian individuals from Russia, aged 6 to 90 years, who were systemically healthy. About 10 milliliters of peripheral blood were collected from each donor into EDTA-treated Vacutainer tubes. PBMCs were isolated by Ficoll-Paque density-gradient centrifugation, with at least 6 million obtained per sample. Trizol reagent was used to extract total RNA from PBMCs, with at least 5.5 micrograms per sample. For every donor, flow cytometry on a PBMC aliquot measured the percentage of naive CD45RAhigh/CD27high T cells. V has 3 bases trimmed and J has 3 bases trimmed; junction bases matching no gene number 4. CDR1 and CDR2 were assigned from the germline V gene (reference sequence) as GTSNPN and SVGIG. Inclusive of the bounding cysteine and phenylalanine, the CDR3 is 13 residues long. Solely the CDR3 DNA is kept, with 39 bases framed from the first base. This clonotype was seen a few times. Its antigen target is currently unknown. No base quality values were provided; no much bigger clone lies one nucleotide off.

The receptor library was made with 5' RACE. For sequencing, an Illumina HiSeq 2500 was employed. A second PCR of about 6 to 12 cycles was run with a J-beta primer mix and a sample-barcoded 5' primer. A unique molecular identifier was introduced onto each TCR beta cDNA molecule by a template-switch 5' adaptor carrying 12 random nucleotides. Each sample yielded at least 3 million CDR3-containing paired-end reads. First-strand cDNA synthesis was performed from all RNA using the Mint cDNA synthesis kit, with priming by a TRBC-specific oligonucleotide. Following uracil-DNA glycosylase treatment, all cDNA underwent a first 18-cycle PCR with the universal primers M1SS and BC2_uni_R. Concerning the study's data processing: For normalization, 1 million high-quality reads were randomly selected from each sample, with every read carrying a distinct molecular identifier. Reads with shared molecular identifiers were discarded instead of being binned into consensus sequences. CDR3 identification, clonotype clustering and error correction used MiTCR with a Q25 quality threshold and the strictest error-elimination algorithm. A nonparametric unseen species model using Euler transformation provided a lower-bound estimate of total TCR beta diversity. TCRdb applied fastp at Q25 and MiXCR to the public reads, then kept only in-frame beta chains. Rows with a matching CDR3 protein are joined into one entry that keeps the most common DNA and genes. V and J calls and clone size were set by TCRdb, not the authors. In all, the sample holds about 670,000 distinct CDR3 sequences, and 40% to 45% of those were seen once. 30% of the sample comes from the top ten.

The specimen was blood. The receptor's source is a man aged 80 or over in good health. Here the chain combines TRBV30 and TRBJ2-7; a stretch of 8 junction bases matches TRBD1. The sequenced DNA is TGTGCCTGGAGCAAGGGACAGGACTACGAGCAGTACTTC. Its amino acids are CAWSKGQDYEQYF.